This TCR beta chain was obtained from a study of identical twins. Study outcomes and limitations: Researchers reported weaker excess twin sharing in beta out-of-frame sequences.

Germline CDR1 is SNHLY and CDR2 is FYNNEI. The CDR3 extends over 11 amino acids. The V and J ends lost 2 bases and 8 bases respectively, with 4 bases between them. TCRdb reprocessed the 5' RACE reads via MiXCR and lists one record per CDR3 protein. The table records about 240,000 distinct CDR3 sequences, over 9.5% of them present only once. This clonotype was observed many times. Its antigen is currently unknown. These data were also filed under a second study, of yellow fever vaccine responses in identical twins.

The chain recombines TRBV2 with TRBJ2-1; unclear D gene. Sequencing was carried out using memory (CD45RO+) T cells sorted from blood. This sequence was found in a woman under 30 in good health. CDR3: CASSEMYEQFF. The CDR3 DNA is TGTGCCAGCAGTGAAATGTATGAGCAGTTCTTC. Full variable domain (outside the CDR3, taken from reference TRBV2 and TRBJ2-1): EPEVTQTPSHQVTQMGQEVILRCVPISNHLYFYWYRQILGQKVEFLVSFYNNEISEKSEIFDDQFSVERPDGSNFTLKIRSTKLEDSAMYFCASSEMYEQFFGPGTRLTVL.